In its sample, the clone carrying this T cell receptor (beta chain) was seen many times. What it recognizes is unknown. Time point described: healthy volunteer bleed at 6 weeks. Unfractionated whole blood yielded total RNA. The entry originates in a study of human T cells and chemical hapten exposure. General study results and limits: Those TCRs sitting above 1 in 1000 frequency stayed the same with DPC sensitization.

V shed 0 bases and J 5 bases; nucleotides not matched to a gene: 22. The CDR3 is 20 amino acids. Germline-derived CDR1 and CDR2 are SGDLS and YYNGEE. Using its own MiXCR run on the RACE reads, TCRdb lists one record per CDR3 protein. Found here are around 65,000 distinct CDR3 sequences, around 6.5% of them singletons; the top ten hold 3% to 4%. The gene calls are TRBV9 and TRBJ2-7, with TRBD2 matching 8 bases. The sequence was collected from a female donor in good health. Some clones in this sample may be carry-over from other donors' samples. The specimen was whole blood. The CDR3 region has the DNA TGTGCCAGCAGCGTAGGTGACAGCGGGAGAATGGTTTATAGGGTCCACGAGCAGTACTTC. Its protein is CASSVGDSGRMVYRVHEQYF.